Below are 7 T cell receptor beta chains sequenced from a single sample in a study of T cells in Graves' hyperthyroidism and ophthalmopathy. RNA transcripts yielded amplified TCR beta CDR3 regions. When the TCR CDR3 underwent first-round RT-PCR, the HTBI primer set was used. TCRdb analysed the multiplex PCR reads with MiXCR anew, one entry per CDR3 protein. The sample has around 300,000 distinct CDR3 sequences; about 14% are singletons. Specimen: blood. These receptors were collected from a woman in her 30s with Graves' hyperthyroidism that later progressed to Graves' ophthalmopathy.

This clonotype was seen more than once but under ten times. A read error may explain this, as a much larger clone is one base away. The genes are TRBV12-3 or TRBV12-4 and TRBJ1-1, with D unresolved. This CDR3 is built from 14 residues. V was cut by 4 bases and J by 5 bases, with 14 bases left in between. The CDR3 protein is CASSYLKEATEAFF. The CDR3 region has the DNA TGTGCCAGCAGTTATTTGAAGGAGGCGACTGAAGCTTTCTTT.

CDR3 nucleotides: TGTGCCAGCAGCTTTGGCGCTAGCGGCCCAGATACGCAGTATTTT. Translation: CASSFGASGPDTQYF. This rearrangement joins TRBV11-2 to TRBJ2-3; 7 nucleotides line up with TRBD2. With V trimmed by 3 bases and J by 4 bases, 7 bases remained unmatched. CDR3 length: 15 amino acids. The germline gives CDR1 SGHAT, CDR2 FQNNGV. Using reference TRBV11-2 and TRBJ2-3 for the parts outside the CDR3, the full variable domain is EAGVAQSPRYKIIEKRQSVAFWCNPISGHATLYWYQQILGQGPKLLIQFQNNGVVDDSQLPKDRFSAERLKGVDSTLKIQPAKLEDSAVYLCASSFGASGPDTQYFGPGTRLTVL.

This clonotype came up many times. This sequence joins TRBV6-1 and TRBJ2-7; 11 nucleotides line up with TRBD2. J was trimmed by 6 bases and V by 8 bases; bases with no gene match: 6. The CDR3 totals 13 residues. Per germline, CDR1 MNHNS and CDR2 SASEGT. This CDR3 is CASRGLAVSEQYF. The CDR3 DNA is TGTGCCAGCCGGGGACTAGCGGTCTCCGAGCAGTACTTC.

In this sample, this clonotype turned up a few times. This sequence joins TRBV9 and TRBJ1-2; no definite D call. The CDR3 contains 14 residues. CDR1 is SGDLS and CDR2 is YYNGEE in the germline V gene. Deletions cut 4 bases from V and 3 bases from J, with 13 bases between. The CDR3 coding sequence is TGTGCCAGCAGCACCCGGACCGACTACTATGGCTACACCTTC. Encoded protein: CASSTRTDYYGYTF.

This clonotype was seen at least ten times. The chain recombines TRBV10-3 with TRBJ2-3, with 7 bases lining up with TRBD1. This CDR3 is 13 amino acids long. CDR1 is ENHRY, CDR2 SYGVKD, per germline. V gave up 8 bases and J gave up 0 bases; unmatched junction bases: 2. The CDR3 loop reads CAIGGQSTDTQYF. The DNA of the CDR3 is TGTGCCATCGGGGGACAGAGCACAGATACGCAGTATTTT.

The table lists this clonotype with many counts. The V call is TRBV20-1, the J call TRBJ2-5; 12 bases are a match to TRBD2. V lost 6 bases and J lost 5; bases outside the gene matches: 7. Germline V lookup: CDR1 DFQATT, CDR2 SNEGSKA (reference sequence). The CDR3 runs to 14 residues. The CDR3 region has the DNA TGCAGTGCGGAACTAGCGGGAGGACGTGAGACCCAGTACTTC. This codes for CSAELAGGRETQYF.

This clonotype was observed many times. V is TRBV28 and J is TRBJ2-7; weak D call: TRBD1 (5 bases). From germline, CDR1 is MDHEN and CDR2 SYDVKM. V was shortened by 6 bases and J by 3 bases, with 18 bases between the two germline ends. CDR3 length: 15 amino acids. Here the CDR3 reads CASSILPAGHYEQYF. CDR3 nucleotides: TGTGCCAGCAGCATCCTCCCGGCAGGGCACTACGAGCAGTACTTC.